The sequence of this T cell receptor (beta chain) was determined in a study of CD8+CD57+ T cells in acquired aplastic anemia. Study-level background: Mean DNA quantity obtained from sorted CD4+ and CD8+ cells was 3 to 4 ug. General study results and limits: No significant difference in CD8+ Simpson's diversity was found between patients and controls. Patients shared about 30 CD8+ CDR3 sequences with controls.

The CDR3 loop spans 14 amino acids. CDR1 SGHVS and CDR2 FNYEAQ come from the germline V gene. The ends were cut back, 5 bases at V and 6 bases at J, with 15 bases in the middle. Concerning this clonotype: Its antigen remains unidentified.

The use of genomic DNA as template underpinned the TCR beta VDJ and CDR3 profiling. One entry per CDR3 protein, called by TCRdb with MiXCR from the reads. In the table there are about 190,000 distinct CDR3 sequences, about 64% of which are singletons. This receptor was taken from a human donor with severe aplastic anemia or a healthy control (not recorded which). Sequencing was carried out using sorted CD4+, CD8+, or CD8+CD57+ T cells (not recorded which) from PBMCs. This chain links TRBV7-6 with TRBJ2-3; no firm D call. The CDR3 loop reads CASSISPVQDTQYF. The CDR3, as DNA: TGTGCCAGCAGCATTAGTCCGGTCCAGGATACGCAGTATTTT.